The 17 T cell receptor beta chains listed next were all sequenced from one sample in a study of cytomegalovirus exposure and HLA in healthy donors. Researchers ran the PCR with 60 Vbeta and 13 Jbeta primers. Only in-frame clones appear in the TCRdb table, and some are missing; sequencing was by immunoSEQ multiplex PCR. The sample contains fewer than 250,000 clones, 79% of which appear only once. The specimen was PBMCs. The source of these receptors is a woman in her late teens or twenties in good health and CMV-seronegative.

The chain joins TRBV18 to TRBJ2-1; D is unresolved. Looked up from germline, CDR1 is KGHSH and CDR2 is LQKENI. The CDR3 runs 16 residues. Trimming removed 6 bases from V and 2 bases from J, with 17 bases in between. CDR3 coding DNA: TGTGCCAGCTCTACCTTGCGCCGTTTGACCTACAATGAGCAGTTCTTC. As protein: CASSTLRRLTYNEQFF.

V gene TRBV19 combines with J gene TRBJ2-2, with 10 bases fitting TRBD2. The J segment lost 7 bases and the V segment lost 6 bases, leaving 8 bases of the junction unmatched. The CDR3 consists of 15 residues. From germline, CDR1 is LNHDA and CDR2 SQIVND (reference sequence). The CDR3 DNA sequence: TGTGCCAGTAGGGATTGGACTAGCGGAGGCGGGGAGCTGTTTTTT. Protein: CASRDWTSGGGELFF.

The V call is TRBV10-3, the J call TRBJ2-3; D might be TRBD2 (5 bases). The CDR3 extends over 16 amino acids. In germline, CDR1 is ENHRY, CDR2 SYGVKD. V lost 4 bases to trimming and J lost 4 bases, with 18 bases between them. The CDR3 reads CAISVPRDGSSDTQYF. The CDR3 region has the DNA TGTGCCATCAGTGTCCCCAGAGATGGGAGCTCAGATACGCAGTATTTT.

Only a few counts were recorded for this clone. The rearrangement joins TRBV14 to TRBJ1-5; unclear D gene. This CDR3 has 13 residues. V was trimmed by 0 bases and J by 7 bases, leaving 7 bases between them. Per the germline V gene, CDR1 is SGHDN and CDR2 is FVKESK. CDR3 sequence (DNA): TGTGCCAGCAGCCAAGACAGAGGACAGCCCCAGCATTTT. Protein: CASSQDRGQPQHF.

V and J are TRBV5-6 and TRBJ1-5, with D unresolved. Germline CDR1 reads SGHDT; CDR2 reads YYEEEE. The CDR3 runs 15 residues. V was cut by 0 bases and J by 4 bases, with 11 bases left in between. CDR3 bases: TGTGCCAGCAGCTTGGCCTTAGGAGGAAATCAGCCCCAGCATTTT. Its translation is CASSLALGGNQPQHF.

This clone was counted a few times. The chain links TRBV2 to TRBJ2-1; weak D call: TRBD1 (6 bases). Trimming left V 5 bases short and J 9 bases short, with 14 bases between. CDR1 is SNHLY and CDR2 is FYNNEI in the germline V gene. CDR3 size: 13 residues. The CDR3 DNA is TGTGCCAGCAGTTTAAAACAGGGTGCTGAGCAGTTCTTC. It is translated as CASSLKQGAEQFF.

The rearrangement links TRBV7-9 to TRBJ1-1, with D perhaps TRBD1 (5 bases). CDR3 length: 15 amino acids. V was shortened by 3 bases and J by 5 bases, with 16 bases between the two germline ends. From germline, CDR1 is SEHNR and CDR2 FQNEAQ (reference sequence). In nucleotides, the CDR3 is TGTGCCAGCAGCTTTTGGTGGGGGGGAAGGACTGAAGCTTTCTTT. Protein: CASSFWWGGRTEAFF.

The chain links TRBV5-1 to TRBJ2-1; perhaps TRBD1 as D (5 bases). The CDR3 extends over 12 amino acids. Germline V lookup: CDR1 SGHRS, CDR2 YFSETQ. Trimming removed 1 base at V and 10 bases at J, with 9 bases between. Here the CDR3 reads CASSLTDREQFF. The CDR3 bases are TGCGCCAGCAGCTTGACCGACAGAGAGCAGTTCTTC.

The gene calls are TRBV9 and TRBJ2-7; D uncertain. Trimming stripped 0 bases from V and 0 bases from J, with 10 bases between. The length of the CDR3 is 15 residues. Germline V CDR1 and CDR2: SGDLS, YYNGEE. CDR3 nucleotide sequence: TGTGCCAGCAGCGTAGGTCCGGTTAGCTCCTACGAGCAGTACTTC. Encoded protein: CASSVGPVSSYEQYF. The full variable domain, rest sourced from reference TRBV9 and TRBJ2-7, is DSGVTQTPKHLITATGQRVTLRCSPRSGDLSVYWYQQSLDQGLQFLIQYYNGEERAKGNILERFSAQQFPDLHSELNLSSLELGDSALYFCASSVGPVSSYEQYFGPGTRLTVT.

The V and J genes are TRBV28 and TRBJ1-4; tentative D call: TRBD1 (6 bases). V lost 6 bases and J lost 4, with 18 bases in between. This CDR3 has 16 residues. Per the germline V gene, CDR1 is MDHEN and CDR2 is SYDVKM. CDR3 DNA: TGTGCCAGCAGGGGGGCGGGGGGTACGGTTAATGAAAAACTGTTTTTT. Translated, it gives CASRGAGGTVNEKLFF. Filled out from reference TRBV28 and TRBJ1-4, the complete variable domain reads DVKVTQSSRYLVKRTGEKVFLECVQDMDHENMFWYRQDPGLGLRLIYFSYDVKMKEKGDIPEGYSVSREKKERFSLILESASTNQTSMYLCASRGAGGTVNEKLFFGSGTQLSVL.

The rearrangement uses TRBV6-5 and TRBJ2-1; no clear D. The V gene lost 2 bases and the J gene lost 4 bases, with 9 bases spanning the gap. The CDR3 totals 14 residues. Per the germline V gene, CDR1 is MNHEY and CDR2 is SVGAGI. The CDR3: CASSYGLKYNEQFF. The CDR3 region has the DNA TGTGCCAGCAGTTACGGGCTGAAATACAATGAGCAGTTCTTC.

This clone came up once. The chain couples TRBV2 to TRBJ1-5, with D tentatively TRBD1 (6 bases). CDR1 SNHLY and CDR2 FYNNEI come from the germline V gene. Trimming removed 5 bases at V and 0 bases at J, with 11 bases between. The CDR3 has 15 amino acids. CDR3 coding DNA: TGTGCCAGCAGTAAGGACAGTGATAGCAATCAGCCCCAGCATTTT. It encodes CASSKDSDSNQPQHF.

Only a few counts were recorded for this clone. The gene calls are TRBV2 and TRBJ2-5; D is perhaps TRBD2 (6 bases). There are 14 residues in the CDR3. V lost 6 bases to trimming and J lost 5 bases, with 16 bases between them. Germline V gene sequence: CDR1 SNHLY, CDR2 FYNNEI. CDR3 in DNA: TGTGCCAGCAGGCAGGGCGGGGCTCGGGAGACCCAGTACTTC. Amino acids: CASRQGGARETQYF. The full variable domain, its missing parts supplied by reference TRBV2 and TRBJ2-5, is EPEVTQTPSHQVTQMGQEVILRCVPISNHLYFYWYRQILGQKVEFLVSFYNNEISEKSEIFDDQFSVERPDGSNFTLKIRSTKLEDSAMYFCASRQGGARETQYFGPGTRLLVL.

The chain joins TRBV9 to TRBJ1-2; no definite D call. The CDR3 is 16 residues long. Germline V CDR1 and CDR2: SGDLS, YYNGEE. Trimming left V 0 bases short and J 4 bases short, with 16 bases between. The CDR3 bases are TGTGCCAGCAGCGTAGATTCGAGTGAGGTCGCCTATGGCTACACCTTC. Encoded protein: CASSVDSSEVAYGYTF.

In regard to this clone: One end of the junction is discordant with germline, which a read error may explain. The chain joins TRBV7-9 to TRBJ2-7; D is uncertain. The germline V gene has CDR1 SEHNR and CDR2 FQNEAQ (reference sequence). This CDR3 is 14 amino acids long. CDR3: CSSSSPSGFYEQYF. CDR3 nucleotides: TGTTCCAGCAGCAGTCCGTCAGGTTTCTACGAGCAGTACTTC.

This clone was counted between two and nine times. The genes are TRBV28 and TRBJ2-2; the match to TRBD1 covers 7 bases. The trim removed 6 bases at V and 6 bases at J, leaving 13 bases unmatched. CDR3 length: 16 residues. Germline assignment: CDR1 MDHEN and CDR2 SYDVKM. In DNA form, the CDR3 reads TGTGCCAGCAGCCCAGGGACAGCAGGGTTCCCCGGGGAGCTGTTTTTT. Amino acids: CASSPGTAGFPGELFF.

The gene calls are TRBV7-6 and TRBJ2-7; 9 nucleotides agree with TRBD1. The CDR3 has 16 amino acids. Germline-derived CDR1 and CDR2 are SGHVS and FNYEAQ. The trim removed 0 bases at V and 2 bases at J, leaving 5 bases unmatched. This CDR3 is CASSLAGQGYAYEQYF. For the CDR3, the DNA is TGTGCCAGCAGCTTAGCTGGACAGGGGTATGCCTACGAGCAGTACTTC. Complete variable domain (other parts from reference TRBV7-6 and TRBJ2-7): GAGVSQSPRYKVTKRGQDVALRCDPISGHVSLYWYRQALGQGPEFLTYFNYEAQQDKSGLPNDRFSAERPEGSISTLTIQRTEQRDSAMYRCASSLAGQGYAYEQYFGPGTRLTVT.